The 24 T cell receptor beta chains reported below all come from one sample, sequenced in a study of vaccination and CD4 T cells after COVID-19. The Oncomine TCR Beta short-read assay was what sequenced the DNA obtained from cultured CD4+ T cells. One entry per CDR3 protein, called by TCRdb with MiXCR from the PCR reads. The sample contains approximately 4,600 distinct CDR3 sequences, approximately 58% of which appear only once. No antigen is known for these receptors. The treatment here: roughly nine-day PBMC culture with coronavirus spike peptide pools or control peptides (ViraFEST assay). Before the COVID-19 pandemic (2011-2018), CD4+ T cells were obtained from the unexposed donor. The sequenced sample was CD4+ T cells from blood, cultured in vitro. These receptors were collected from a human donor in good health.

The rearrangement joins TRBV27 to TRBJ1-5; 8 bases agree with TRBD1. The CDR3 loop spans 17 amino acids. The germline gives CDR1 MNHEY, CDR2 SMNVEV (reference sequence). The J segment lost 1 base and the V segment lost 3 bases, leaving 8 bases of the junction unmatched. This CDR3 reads CASSFPWGQESNQPQHF. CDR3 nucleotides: TGTGCCAGCAGTTTTCCCTGGGGACAGGAGAGCAATCAGCCCCAGCATTTT.

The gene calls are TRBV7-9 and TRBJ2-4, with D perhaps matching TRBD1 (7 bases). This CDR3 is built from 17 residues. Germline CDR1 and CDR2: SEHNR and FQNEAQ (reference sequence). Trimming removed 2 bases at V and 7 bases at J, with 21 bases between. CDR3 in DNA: TGTGCCAGCAGCTTAAAATCGTCAGGGGGGATTGGTAACATTCAGTACTTC. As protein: CASSLKSSGGIGNIQYF.

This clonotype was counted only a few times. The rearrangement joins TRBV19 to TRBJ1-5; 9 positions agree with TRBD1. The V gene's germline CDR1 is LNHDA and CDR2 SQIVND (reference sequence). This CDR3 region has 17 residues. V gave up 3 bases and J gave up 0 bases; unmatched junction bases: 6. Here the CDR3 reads CASSIRTGVGSNQPQHF. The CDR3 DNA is TGTGCCAGTAGTATTAGGACAGGGGTCGGTAGCAATCAGCCCCAGCATTTT.

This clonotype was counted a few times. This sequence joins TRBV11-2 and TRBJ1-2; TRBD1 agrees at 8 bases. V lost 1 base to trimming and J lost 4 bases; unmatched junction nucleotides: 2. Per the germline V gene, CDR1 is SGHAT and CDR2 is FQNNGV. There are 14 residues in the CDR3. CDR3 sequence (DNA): TGTGCCAGCAGCTTAGTCGGGACAGGCTATGGCTACACCTTC. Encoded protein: CASSLVGTGYGYTF.

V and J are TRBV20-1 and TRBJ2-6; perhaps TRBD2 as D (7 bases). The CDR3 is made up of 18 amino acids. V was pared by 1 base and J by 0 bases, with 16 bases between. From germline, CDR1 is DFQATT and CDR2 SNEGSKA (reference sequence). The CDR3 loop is CSARGGGPWSSGANVLTF. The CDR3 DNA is TGCAGTGCTAGAGGGGGGGGGCCGTGGAGCTCTGGGGCCAACGTCCTGACTTTC.

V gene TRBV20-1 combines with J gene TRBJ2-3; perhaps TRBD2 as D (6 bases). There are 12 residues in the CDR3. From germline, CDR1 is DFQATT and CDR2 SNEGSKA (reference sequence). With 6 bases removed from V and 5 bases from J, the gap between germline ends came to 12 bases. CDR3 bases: TGCAGTGCGAGCGGGTTCTTAGATACGCAGTATTTT. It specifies CSASGFLDTQYF.

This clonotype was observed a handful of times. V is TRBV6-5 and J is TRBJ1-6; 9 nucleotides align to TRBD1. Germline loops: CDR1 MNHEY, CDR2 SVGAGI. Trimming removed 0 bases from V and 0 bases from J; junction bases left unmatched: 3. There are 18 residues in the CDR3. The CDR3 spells CASSYSTGGSSYNSPLHF. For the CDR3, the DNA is TGTGCCAGCAGTTACTCAACAGGGGGCAGCTCCTATAATTCACCCCTCCACTTT.

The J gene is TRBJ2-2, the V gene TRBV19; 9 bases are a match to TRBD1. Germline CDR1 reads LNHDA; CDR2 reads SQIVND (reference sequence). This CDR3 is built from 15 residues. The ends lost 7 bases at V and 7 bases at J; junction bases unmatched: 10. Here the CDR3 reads CASTTGGSSDGELFF. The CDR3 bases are TGTGCCAGTACAACAGGGGGCTCAAGTGACGGGGAGCTGTTTTTT.

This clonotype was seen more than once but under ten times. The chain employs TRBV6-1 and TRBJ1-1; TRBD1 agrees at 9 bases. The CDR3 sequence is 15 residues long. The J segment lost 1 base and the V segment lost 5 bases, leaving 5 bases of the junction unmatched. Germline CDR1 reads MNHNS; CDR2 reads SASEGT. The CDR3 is CASSLPGQGNTEAFF. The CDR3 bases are TGTGCCAGCAGTCTCCCGGGACAGGGGAACACTGAAGCTTTCTTT.

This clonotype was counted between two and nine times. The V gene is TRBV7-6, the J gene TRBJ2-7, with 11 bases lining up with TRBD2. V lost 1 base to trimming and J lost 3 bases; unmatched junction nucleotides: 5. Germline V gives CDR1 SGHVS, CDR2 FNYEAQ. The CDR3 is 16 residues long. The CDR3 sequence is CASSLGLAGSFYEQYF. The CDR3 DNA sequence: TGTGCCAGCAGCTTAGGACTAGCGGGGAGCTTCTACGAGCAGTACTTC.

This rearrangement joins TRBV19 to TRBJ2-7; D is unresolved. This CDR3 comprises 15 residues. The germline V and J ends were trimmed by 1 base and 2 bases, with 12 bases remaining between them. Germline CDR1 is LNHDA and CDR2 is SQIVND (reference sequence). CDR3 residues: CASSIVWGNPYEQYF. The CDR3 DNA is TGTGCCAGTAGTATAGTCTGGGGTAACCCCTACGAGCAGTACTTC.

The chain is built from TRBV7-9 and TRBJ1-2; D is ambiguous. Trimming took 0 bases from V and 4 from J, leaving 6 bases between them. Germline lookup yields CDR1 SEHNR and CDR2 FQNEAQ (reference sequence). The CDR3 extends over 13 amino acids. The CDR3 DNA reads TGTGCCAGCAGCTTAGCCGGCTCCTATGGCTACACCTTC. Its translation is CASSLAGSYGYTF. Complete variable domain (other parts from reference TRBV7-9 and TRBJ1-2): DTGVSQNPRHKITKRGQNVTFRCDPISEHNRLYWYRQTLGQGPEFLTYFQNEAQLEKSRLLSDRFSAERPKGSFSTLEIQRTEQGDSAMYLCASSLAGSYGYTFGSGTRLTVV.

The CDR3 loop is CASSLLAARYGYTF. As DNA, the CDR3 is TGTGCCAGCAGTTTATTGGCAGCGCGCTATGGCTACACCTTC. The chain employs TRBV28 and TRBJ1-2; D not resolved. The CDR3 is 14 amino acids. Germline CDR1 reads MDHEN; CDR2 reads SYDVKM. Trimming removed 1 base at V and 4 bases at J, with 10 bases between.

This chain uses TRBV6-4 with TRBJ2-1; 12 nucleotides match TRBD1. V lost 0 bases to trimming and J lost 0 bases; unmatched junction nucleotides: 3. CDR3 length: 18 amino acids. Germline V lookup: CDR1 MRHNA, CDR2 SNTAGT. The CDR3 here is CASSDSGQGAGSYNEQFF. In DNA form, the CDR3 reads TGTGCCAGCAGTGACTCGGGACAGGGGGCAGGCTCCTACAATGAGCAGTTCTTC.

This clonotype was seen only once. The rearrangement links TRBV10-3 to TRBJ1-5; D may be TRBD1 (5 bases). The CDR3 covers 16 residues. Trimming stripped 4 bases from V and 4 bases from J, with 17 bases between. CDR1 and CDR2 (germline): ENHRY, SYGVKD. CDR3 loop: CAISAELGKGNQPQHF. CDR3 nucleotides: TGTGCCATCAGTGCTGAACTTGGAAAGGGGAATCAGCCCCAGCATTTT.

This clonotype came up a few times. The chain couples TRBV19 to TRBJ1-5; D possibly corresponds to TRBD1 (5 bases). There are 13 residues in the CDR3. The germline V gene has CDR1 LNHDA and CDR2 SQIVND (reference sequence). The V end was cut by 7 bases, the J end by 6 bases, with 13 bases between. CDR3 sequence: CASTEGRGQPQHF. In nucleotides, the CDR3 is TGTGCCAGTACGGAGGGACGCGGTCAGCCCCAGCATTTT.

The CDR3 bases are TGTGCCAGCAGGGCATGGGGGGGCGAGCACGAGACCCAGTACTTC. As protein: CASRAWGGEHETQYF. This chain joins TRBV2 and TRBJ2-5; TRBD2 might be the D (7 bases). CDR3 size: 15 residues. Trimming took off 6 bases at V and 5 bases at J, with 19 bases between the two ends. Per the germline V gene, CDR1 is SNHLY and CDR2 is FYNNEI. The full variable domain, completed using reference TRBV2 and TRBJ2-5, is EPEVTQTPSHQVTQMGQEVILRCVPISNHLYFYWYRQILGQKVEFLVSFYNNEISEKSEIFDDQFSVERPDGSNFTLKIRSTKLEDSAMYFCASRAWGGEHETQYFGPGTRLLVL.

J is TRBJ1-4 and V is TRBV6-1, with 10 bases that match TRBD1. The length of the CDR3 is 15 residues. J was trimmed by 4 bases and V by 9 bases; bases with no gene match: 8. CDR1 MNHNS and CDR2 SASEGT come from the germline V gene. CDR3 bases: TGTGCCAGGGGGGGGACAGGGGTCGTTAATGAAAAACTGTTTTTT. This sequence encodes CARGGTGVVNEKLFF.

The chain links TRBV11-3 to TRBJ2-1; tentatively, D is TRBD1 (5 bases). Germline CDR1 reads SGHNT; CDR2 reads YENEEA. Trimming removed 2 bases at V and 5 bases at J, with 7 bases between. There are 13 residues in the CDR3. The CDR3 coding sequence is TGTGCCAGCAGCTTAATAGGGGACAATGAGCAGTTCTTC. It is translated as CASSLIGDNEQFF.

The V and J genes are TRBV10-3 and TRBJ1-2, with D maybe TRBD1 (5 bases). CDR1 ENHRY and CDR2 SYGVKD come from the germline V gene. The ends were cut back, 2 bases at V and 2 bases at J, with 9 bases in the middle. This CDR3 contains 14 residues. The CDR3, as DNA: TGTGCCATCAGTGAGGGGGCCCCAAACTATGGCTACACCTTC. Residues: CAISEGAPNYGYTF.

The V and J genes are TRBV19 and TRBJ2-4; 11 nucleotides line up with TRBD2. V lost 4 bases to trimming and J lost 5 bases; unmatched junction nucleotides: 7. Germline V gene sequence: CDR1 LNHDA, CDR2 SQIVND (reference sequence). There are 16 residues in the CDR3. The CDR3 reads CASSTHRGLAENIQYF. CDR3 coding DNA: TGTGCCAGTAGTACTCACAGGGGACTAGCGGAAAACATTCAGTACTTC.

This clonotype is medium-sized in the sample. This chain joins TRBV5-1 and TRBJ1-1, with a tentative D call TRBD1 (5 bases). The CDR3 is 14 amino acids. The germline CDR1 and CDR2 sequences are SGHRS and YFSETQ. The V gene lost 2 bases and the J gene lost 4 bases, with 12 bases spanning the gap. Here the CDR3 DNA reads TGCGCCAGCAGCTTAGAGGGGATGGGCACTGAAGCTTTCTTT. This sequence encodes CASSLEGMGTEAFF. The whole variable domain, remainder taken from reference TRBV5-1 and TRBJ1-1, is KAGVTQTPRYLIKTRGQQVTLSCSPISGHRSVSWYQQTPGQGLQFLFEYFSETQRNKGNFPGRFSGRQFSNSRSEMNVSTLELGDSALYLCASSLEGMGTEAFFGQGTRLTVV.

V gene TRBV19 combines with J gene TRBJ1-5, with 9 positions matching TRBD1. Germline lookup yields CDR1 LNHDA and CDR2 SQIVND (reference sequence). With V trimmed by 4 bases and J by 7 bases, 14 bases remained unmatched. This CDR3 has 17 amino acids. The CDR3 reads CASSNWDRAEVEQPQHF. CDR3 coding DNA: TGTGCCAGTAGTAACTGGGACAGGGCGGAGGTTGAGCAGCCCCAGCATTTT.

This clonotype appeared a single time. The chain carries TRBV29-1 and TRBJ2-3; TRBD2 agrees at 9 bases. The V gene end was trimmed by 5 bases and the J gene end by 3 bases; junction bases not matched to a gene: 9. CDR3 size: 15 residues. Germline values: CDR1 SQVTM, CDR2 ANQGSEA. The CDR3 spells CSVSGREGNTDTQYF. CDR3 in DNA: TGCAGCGTTTCAGGGCGGGAGGGTAATACAGATACGCAGTATTTT.